This T cell receptor (beta chain) was identified in a study of T cells in Graves' hyperthyroidism and ophthalmopathy. About the research overall: Before treatment of any kind, peripheral blood was taken at initial diagnosis.

Exclusions: uncontrolled infection, other autoimmune disease, pregnancy, lactation. What was amplified from RNA transcripts were TCR beta CDR3 regions. A set of HTBI primers served as the primers for a first-round RT-PCR of the TCR CDR3. TCRdb re-called the multiplex PCR reads with MiXCR, one entry per CDR3 protein. The data hold about 840,000 distinct CDR3 sequences, with more than 30% observed a single time. This CDR3 is built from 13 residues. The V gene's germline CDR1 is WNHNN and CDR2 SYGVQD (reference sequence). V was cut by 3 bases and J by 1 base, with 6 bases left in between. In this sample, this clonotype turned up many times.

The rearrangement links TRBV10-1 to TRBJ1-1; D is unclear. Sequences were obtained from blood. This receptor was identified in a man between 18 and 29 years old with Graves' hyperthyroidism. CDR3 protein: CASSDNPNTEAFF. CDR3 bases: TGCGCCAGCAGTGACAACCCGAACACTGAAGCTTTCTTT.